Listed here are 21 T cell receptor beta chains from one sample, sequenced in a study of identical twins. Each CDR3 protein is one row after TCRdb ran MiXCR on the 5' RACE reads. The table has 200,000 to 300,000 distinct CDR3 sequences, over 9.5% seen once. Specimen: memory T cells sorted from blood. These receptors were obtained from a man aged 45-60 years in good health.

This clonotype was detected many times. The CDR3 DNA is TGTGCCAGCAGTGTATACGGGGGTCAAGAGACCCAGTACTTC. It specifies CASSVYGGQETQYF. V usage is TRBV6-1 and J usage is TRBJ2-5; D possibly corresponds to TRBD2 (6 bases). V lost 4 bases, J lost 2 bases, and 11 bases lay in between. The length of the CDR3 is 14 residues. Germline assignment: CDR1 MNHNS and CDR2 SASEGT.

This chain links TRBV29-1 with TRBJ1-6; 7 bases are a match to TRBD1. Germline CDR1 is SQVTM and CDR2 is ANQGSEA. V lost 7 bases to trimming and J lost 7 bases; unmatched junction nucleotides: 7. The CDR3 length is 13 residues. The CDR3, as DNA: TGCAGCGCCTCGACAGGGAGGAATTCACCCCTCCACTTT. Its translation is CSASTGRNSPLHF.

This clonotype was observed a single time. V gene TRBV10-3 combines with J gene TRBJ1-2; D call uncertain. This CDR3 is built from 11 residues. In germline, CDR1 is ENHRY, CDR2 SYGVKD. Trimming removed 3 bases from V and 8 bases from J, with 7 bases in between. CDR3 in DNA: TGTGCCATCAGTGACGGGGTCGGCTACACCTTC. Amino acids: CAISDGVGYTF.

This clonotype was picked up a small number of times. This chain links TRBV5-1 with TRBJ2-5, with D perhaps TRBD2 (5 bases). This CDR3 contains 13 residues. With 6 bases removed from V and 5 bases from J, the gap between germline ends came to 14 bases. CDR1 and CDR2 (germline): SGHRS, YFSETQ. DNA of the CDR3: TGCGCCAGCAAAACAGTCGGGGTGGAGACCCAGTACTTC. Encoded protein: CASKTVGVETQYF.

This clonotype was found a few times. This chain links TRBV5-1 with TRBJ1-1; 7 bases are a match to TRBD1. CDR1 and CDR2 from the germline V gene are SGHRS and YFSETQ. The V gene end was trimmed by 3 bases and the J gene end by 1 base; junction bases not matched to a gene: 3. The CDR3 is made up of 14 amino acids. The DNA of the CDR3 is TGCGCCAGCAGCTCGAGACAGGGGAACACTGAAGCTTTCTTT. It codes for CASSSRQGNTEAFF.

This clonotype was found a few times. CDR3 coding DNA: TGCAGTGCTAAACAGGGGGCGAGTGGAAACACCATATATTTT. It is translated as CSAKQGASGNTIYF. V and J are TRBV20-1 and TRBJ1-3; 9 positions agree with TRBD1. CDR3 length: 14 amino acids. In germline, CDR1 is DFQATT, CDR2 SNEGSKA (reference sequence). Losses at the gene ends were 4 bases for V and 3 bases for J; bases not matched to a gene: 4.

This clonotype appeared a few times. This chain links TRBV7-9 with TRBJ2-7, with 8 bases matching TRBD1. This CDR3 is built from 15 residues. CDR1 and CDR2 from the germline V gene are SEHNR and FQNEAQ (reference sequence). With V trimmed by 5 bases and J by 6 bases, 12 bases remained unmatched. This CDR3 reads CASSPTQGAAVEQYF. Here the CDR3 DNA reads TGTGCCAGCAGCCCGACCCAGGGGGCGGCGGTCGAGCAGTACTTC.

On this clonotype itself: A read error may explain this, as a much larger clone is one base away. V gene TRBV27 combines with J gene TRBJ2-1; 12 bases fit TRBD2. Germline-derived CDR1 and CDR2 are MNHEY and SMNVEV (reference sequence). J was trimmed by 4 bases and V by 8 bases; bases with no gene match: 3. This CDR3 comprises 14 residues. The CDR3: CASGLAGGYNEQFF. The CDR3 DNA sequence: TGTGCCAGCGGTCTAGCGGGAGGGTACAATGAGCAGTTCTTC.

This rearrangement joins TRBV7-2 to TRBJ2-1; perhaps TRBD2 as D (5 bases). In germline, CDR1 is SGHTA, CDR2 FQGNSA. V was shortened by 5 bases and J by 10 bases, with 15 bases between the two germline ends. The CDR3 contains 13 residues. CDR3 in DNA: TGTGCCAGCAGCGTATCTAGCCGAAACGAGCAGTTCTTC. Translation: CASSVSSRNEQFF. The full variable domain, rest sourced from reference TRBV7-2 and TRBJ2-1, is GAGVSQSPSNKVTEKGKDVELRCDPISGHTALYWYRQSLGQGLEFLIYFQGNSAPDKSGLPSDRFSAERTGGSVSTLTIQRTQQEDSAVYLCASSVSSRNEQFFGPGTRLTVL.

This clonotype was picked up many times. V is TRBV19 and J is TRBJ1-2; D might be TRBD1 (6 bases). Trimming left V 6 bases short and J 2 bases short, with 13 bases between. In germline, CDR1 is LNHDA, CDR2 SQIVND (reference sequence). The CDR3 contains 14 residues. CDR3 bases: TGTGCCAGTAGCTGGGGCAGGGGAAACTATGGCTACACCTTC. Translating it yields CASSWGRGNYGYTF.

This clonotype was seen repeatedly, ten times or more. The chain uses TRBV20-1 and TRBJ2-7; the match to TRBD2 covers 12 bases. The CDR3 is 15 amino acids. V was pared by 5 bases and J by 6 bases, with 11 bases of the junction left unmatched. CDR1 is DFQATT, CDR2 SNEGSKA, per germline (reference sequence). The CDR3 is CSAYPSGLAGSEQYF. CDR3 in DNA: TGCAGTGCTTACCCATCCGGACTAGCGGGATCCGAGCAGTACTTC.

V is TRBV27 and J is TRBJ2-2, with a possible D match to TRBD1 (6 bases). This CDR3 spans 15 amino acids. Trimming left V 5 bases short and J 2 bases short, with 12 bases between. CDR1 MNHEY and CDR2 SMNVEV come from the germline V gene (reference sequence). The CDR3: CASSTRTANTGELFF. DNA for the CDR3: TGTGCCAGCAGTACACGGACAGCTAACACCGGGGAGCTGTTTTTT.

This clonotype was seen at least ten times. V and J are TRBV4-1 and TRBJ1-2; no definite D call. V dropped 4 bases and J dropped 7 bases, with 13 bases sitting between them. The CDR3 is 13 residues long. Per germline, CDR1 MGHRA and CDR2 YSYEKL. DNA of the CDR3: TGCGCCAGCAGCCCAATACAGTCGAGTGGCTACACCTTC. Translation gives CASSPIQSSGYTF.

This chain joins TRBV20-1 and TRBJ2-7; D may be TRBD2 (5 bases). This CDR3 has 13 residues. With 4 bases removed from V and 4 bases from J, the gap between germline ends came to 14 bases. Germline values: CDR1 DFQATT, CDR2 SNEGSKA (reference sequence). In DNA, the CDR3 is TGCAGTGCTATTCACGGGCCGGGGTACGAGCAGTACTTC. It codes for CSAIHGPGYEQYF.

This clonotype came up many times. The CDR3 here is CASSLAVQNEQFF. Written as DNA, the CDR3 is TGTGCCAGCAGCCTAGCGGTCCAGAATGAGCAGTTCTTC. The chain joins TRBV11-2 to TRBJ2-1; TRBD2 aligns across 7 bases. The CDR3 is made up of 13 amino acids. Germline V gene lookup returns CDR1 SGHAT and CDR2 FQNNGV. V was pared by 5 bases and J by 7 bases, with 5 bases of the junction left unmatched.

This clonotype was picked up many times. The chain couples TRBV9 to TRBJ2-5; 9 nucleotides line up with TRBD2. This CDR3 region has 16 residues. CDR1 is SGDLS, CDR2 YYNGEE, per germline. The trim removed 1 base at V and 0 bases at J, leaving 4 bases unmatched. The CDR3 DNA sequence: TGTGCCAGCAGCGTAATGGCGGGAGGGTACCAAGAGACCCAGTACTTC. It yields the protein CASSVMAGGYQETQYF.

This clonotype was seen more than once but under ten times. The chain has TRBV29-1 and TRBJ2-7, with TRBD2 identical over 9 bases. Per the germline V gene, CDR1 is SQVTM and CDR2 is ANQGSEA. The CDR3 has 15 residues. With V trimmed by 4 bases and J by 7 bases, 14 bases remained unmatched. The chain's CDR3 is CSVARGSGGPKEQYF. In DNA form, the CDR3 reads TGCAGCGTTGCCCGGGGTAGCGGGGGCCCTAAGGAGCAGTACTTC.

This clonotype occurred a few times. The chain carries TRBV20-1 and TRBJ2-5, with D maybe TRBD2 (5 bases). The CDR3 runs 15 residues. Germline values: CDR1 DFQATT, CDR2 SNEGSKA (reference sequence). The V end lost 0 bases, the J end lost 0 bases, and 11 bases lay between the germline ends. The CDR3 is CSARDVREYQETQYF. CDR3 DNA: TGCAGTGCTAGAGATGTTCGGGAATACCAAGAGACCCAGTACTTC.

This chain links TRBV5-1 with TRBJ2-7, with 12 bases matching TRBD2. Unmatched junction bases numbered 4, after V lost 3 bases and J lost 0 bases. There are 16 residues in the CDR3. Looked up from germline, CDR1 is SGHRS and CDR2 is YFSETQ. The CDR3 loop reads CASSSTSGSPSYEQYF. DNA for the CDR3: TGCGCCAGCAGCTCGACTAGCGGGAGCCCCTCCTACGAGCAGTACTTC.

The chain couples TRBV10-1 to TRBJ2-1; D is ambiguous. The germline gives CDR1 WNHNN, CDR2 SYGVQD (reference sequence). CDR3 length equals 12 residues. V dropped 3 bases and J dropped 15 bases, with 15 bases sitting between them. The CDR3 protein is CASSDGAPWRFF. The CDR3 nucleotides are TGCGCCAGCAGTGATGGCGCTCCTTGGCGGTTCTTC.

This clonotype was counted ten times or more. The gene calls are TRBV29-1 and TRBJ2-1, with a weak D call TRBD1 (6 bases). Deletions cut 6 bases from V and 3 bases from J, with 12 bases between. The CDR3 covers 13 residues. Germline assignment: CDR1 SQVTM and CDR2 ANQGSEA. The CDR3 is CSVSGQSYNEQFF. Written as DNA, the CDR3 is TGCAGCGTCTCCGGACAGAGCTACAATGAGCAGTTCTTC.